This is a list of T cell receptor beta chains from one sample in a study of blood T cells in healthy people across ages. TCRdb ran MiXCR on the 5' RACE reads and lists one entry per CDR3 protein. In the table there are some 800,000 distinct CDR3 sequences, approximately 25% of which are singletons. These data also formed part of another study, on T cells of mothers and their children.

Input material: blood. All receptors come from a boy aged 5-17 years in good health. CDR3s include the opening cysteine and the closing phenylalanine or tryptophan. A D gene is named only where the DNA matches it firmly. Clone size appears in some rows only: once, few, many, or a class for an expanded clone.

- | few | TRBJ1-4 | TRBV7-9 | CASSPGWVGEKLFF | TGTGCCAGCAGCCCAGGCTGGGTAGGGGAAAAACTGTTTTTT
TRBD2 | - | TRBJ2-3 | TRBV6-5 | CASSALAGTGNTQYF | TGTGCCAGCAGTGCACTAGCGGGGACGGGAAATACGCAGTATTTT
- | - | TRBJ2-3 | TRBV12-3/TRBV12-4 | CASSLSGGPSDTQYF | TGTGCCAGCAGTTTGTCTGGGGGGCCCTCAGATACGCAGTATTTT
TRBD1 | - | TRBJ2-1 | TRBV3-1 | CASSRPAGGFYNEQFF | TGTGCCAGCAGCCGCCCGGCAGGGGGCTTTTACAATGAGCAGTTCTTC
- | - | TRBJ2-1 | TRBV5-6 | CASSSWGSSYNEQFF | TGTGCCAGCAGCTCTTGGGGGAGCTCCTACAATGAGCAGTTCTTC
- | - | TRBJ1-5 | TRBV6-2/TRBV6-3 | CASSYTQGRYQPQHF | TGTGCCAGCAGTTACACCCAGGGAAGGTATCAGCCCCAGCATTTT
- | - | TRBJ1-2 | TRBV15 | CATSSRQYYGYTF | TGTGCCACCAGCAGCCGACAGTATTATGGCTACACCTTC
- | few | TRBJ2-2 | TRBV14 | CASSRRPKLIGAGELFF | TGTGCCAGCAGCAGAAGGCCGAAGTTAATTGGGGCCGGGGAGCTGTTTTTT
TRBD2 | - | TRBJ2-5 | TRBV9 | CASSAASGRQETQYF | TGTGCCAGCAGCGCGGCTAGCGGGAGGCAAGAGACCCAGTACTTC
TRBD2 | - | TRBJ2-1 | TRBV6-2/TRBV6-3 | CASSSGRADEQFF | TGTGCCAGCAGTAGCGGGAGGGCCGATGAGCAGTTCTTC
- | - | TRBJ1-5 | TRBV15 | CATSRENNQPQRF | TGTGCCACCAGCAGGGAAAACAATCAGCCCCAGCGTTTT
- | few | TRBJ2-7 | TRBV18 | CASSPGGPTTSEQYF | TGTGCCAGCTCACCAGGGGGGCCCACTACGTCCGAGCAGTACTTC
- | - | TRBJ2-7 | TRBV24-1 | CATSGGRQGREQYF | TGTGCCACCAGTGGCGGGAGACAGGGGAGAGAGCAGTACTTC
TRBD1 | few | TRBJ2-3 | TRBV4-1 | CASSPYAPGQGVTDTQYF | TGCGCCAGCAGCCCGTACGCCCCGGGACAGGGGGTGACAGATACGCAGTATTTT
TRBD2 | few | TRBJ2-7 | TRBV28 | CASSSAPGLAEDSYEQYF | TGTGCCAGCAGCTCTGCTCCGGGACTAGCGGAAGATTCCTACGAGCAGTACTTC
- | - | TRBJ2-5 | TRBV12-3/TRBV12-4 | CASNMGLRETQYF | TGTGCCAGCAACATGGGACTCCGAGAGACCCAGTACTTC
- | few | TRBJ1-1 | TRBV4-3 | CASSQLRNTEAFF | TGCGCCAGCAGCCAATTAAGGAACACTGAAGCTTTCTTT
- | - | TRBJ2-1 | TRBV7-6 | CASSHRPTDQVYNEQFF | TGTGCCAGCAGCCATCGCCCCACTGATCAGGTCTACAATGAGCAGTTCTTC
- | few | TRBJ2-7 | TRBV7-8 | CASSYYNYEQYF | TGTGCCAGCAGCTACTACAACTACGAGCAGTACTTC
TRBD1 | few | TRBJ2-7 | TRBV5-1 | CASSFPPGQPSYEQYF | TGCGCCAGCAGCTTTCCCCCGGGACAGCCATCCTACGAGCAGTACTTC
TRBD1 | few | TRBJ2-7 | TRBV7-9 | CASSLQGTVSPEQYF | TGTGCCAGCAGCTTACAGGGGACAGTATCCCCCGAGCAGTACTTC
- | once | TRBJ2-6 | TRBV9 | CASSGPISGANVLTF | TGTGCCAGCAGCGGCCCTATCTCTGGGGCCAACGTCCTGACTTTC
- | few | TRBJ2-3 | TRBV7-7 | CASSLSAVSTDTQYF | TGTGCTAGCAGCTTAAGTGCGGTCAGCACAGATACGCAGTATTTT